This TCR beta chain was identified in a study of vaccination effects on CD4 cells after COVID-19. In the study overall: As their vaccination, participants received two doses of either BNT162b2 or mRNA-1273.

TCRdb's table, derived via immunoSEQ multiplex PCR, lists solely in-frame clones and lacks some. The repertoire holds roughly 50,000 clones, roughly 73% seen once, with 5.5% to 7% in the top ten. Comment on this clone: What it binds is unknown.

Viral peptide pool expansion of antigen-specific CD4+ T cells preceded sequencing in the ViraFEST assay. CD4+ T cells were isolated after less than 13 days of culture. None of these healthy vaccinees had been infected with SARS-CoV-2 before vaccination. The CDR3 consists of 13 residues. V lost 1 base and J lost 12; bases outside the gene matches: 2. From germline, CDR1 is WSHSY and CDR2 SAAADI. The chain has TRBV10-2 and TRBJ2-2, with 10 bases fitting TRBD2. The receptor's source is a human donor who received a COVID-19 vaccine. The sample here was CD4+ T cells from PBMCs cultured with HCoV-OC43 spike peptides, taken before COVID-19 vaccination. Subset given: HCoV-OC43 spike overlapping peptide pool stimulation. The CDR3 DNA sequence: TGCGCCAGCAGTGAGTTTAGCGGGGGGCAGCTGTTTTTT. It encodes CASSEFSGGQLFF.